These 22 T cell receptor beta chains were all obtained from the same sample, sequenced in a study of regulatory T cells in long-lasting Graves disease. Arm-PCR of CDR3 regions and iRepertoire HTBI primers were the basis on which TCR beta libraries were built. TCRdb recomputed calls from the multiplex PCR reads with MiXCR, one row per CDR3 protein. The repertoire consists of hundreds of thousands of distinct CDR3 sequences, with approximately 31% occurring once and the leading ten covering about 42%. Time point of the sample: persistent/refractory GD, antithyroid drugs over 5 years with positive TRAb. RNA isolated from PBMCs was used to make the TCR library. This sample comprised peripheral blood mononuclear cells (PBMCs), obtained when the disease was refractory, from a patient treated with antithyroid drugs. These receptors were taken from a female donor with Graves disease.

This clonotype has a count of ten or more. The V call is TRBV7-6, the J call TRBJ1-4, with D possibly being TRBD1 (6 bases). Germline lookup yields CDR1 SGHVS and CDR2 FNYEAQ. Trimming took off 5 bases at V and 7 bases at J, with 17 bases between the two ends. This CDR3 has 15 residues. The CDR3 region is CASSREGVSREKLFF. DNA of the CDR3: TGTGCCAGCAGCCGGGAGGGGGTGTCGCGTGAAAAACTGTTTTTT. Full variable domain (remainder filled in from reference TRBV7-6 and TRBJ1-4): GAGVSQSPRYKVTKRGQDVALRCDPISGHVSLYWYRQALGQGPEFLTYFNYEAQQDKSGLPNDRFSAERPEGSISTLTIQRTEQRDSAMYRCASSREGVSREKLFFGSGTQLSVL.

This clonotype has just a few counts. The J gene is TRBJ2-7, the V gene TRBV29-1; D is perhaps TRBD1 (6 bases). Germline values: CDR1 SQVTM, CDR2 ANQGSEA. The ends were cut back, 1 base at V and 0 bases at J, with 13 bases in the middle. This CDR3 contains 15 residues. The CDR3 DNA is TGCAGCGTTGAAGGGGGGACGGACAGCTCCTACGAGCAGTACTTC. It yields the protein CSVEGGTDSSYEQYF.

A few counts support this clonotype. CDR3 loop: CASSKRSIRTSSYNEQFF. CDR3 bases: TGTGCCAGCAGCAAACGGTCCATAAGGACTAGCTCCTACAATGAGCAGTTCTTC. V gene TRBV7-6 combines with J gene TRBJ2-1, with 7 bases lining up with TRBD2. Germline V gives CDR1 SGHVS, CDR2 FNYEAQ. The CDR3 extends over 18 amino acids. J gave up 0 bases and V 5 bases, and 13 bases lay outside the gene matches.

Remarks on this clonotype: A much larger clone sits a single nucleotide away, making a read error possible. This chain links TRBV6-1 with TRBJ1-1; D unclear. The CDR3 has 12 amino acids. Germline V CDR1 and CDR2: MNHNS, SASEGT. CDR3 sequence: CASSSPLPEALF. The CDR3 DNA is TGTGCCAGCAGCTCCCCCCTACCTGAAGCTCTCTTT.

In its sample, this clonotype was seen a few times. The chain recombines TRBV29-1 with TRBJ1-2, with D unresolved. Germline CDR1 SQVTM, CDR2 ANQGSEA. The CDR3 length is 15 residues. The V gene lost 0 bases and the J gene lost 4 bases, with 15 bases spanning the gap. The chain's CDR3 is CSVEDPEKGIYGYTF. DNA of the CDR3: TGCAGCGTTGAAGATCCAGAAAAAGGGATCTATGGCTACACCTTC.

CDR3 sequence (DNA): TGTGCCATCAGTGAGTCGGGGGGGCGGACTGAAGCTTTCTTT. Translation gives CAISESGGRTEAFF. This chain links TRBV10-3 with TRBJ1-1, with D perhaps matching TRBD1 (6 bases). Germline V gene sequence: CDR1 ENHRY, CDR2 SYGVKD. The CDR3 has 14 amino acids. Trimming took 0 bases from V and 5 from J, leaving 10 bases between them.

CDR3 region: CASRRDTFRRDTEAFF. CDR3 sequence (DNA): TGTGCCAGTCGCCGGGACACCTTCCGGCGAGACACTGAAGCTTTCTTT. The chain carries TRBV7-2 and TRBJ1-1; tentatively, D is TRBD1 (6 bases). The CDR3 sequence is 16 residues long. Germline assignment: CDR1 SGHTA and CDR2 FQGNSA. V was trimmed by 9 bases and J by 3 bases, leaving 23 bases between them.

The CDR3, as DNA: TGTGCCAGCAGCGTAGGGCTACAGGGTGGCAATCAGCCCCAGCATTTT. The encoded protein is CASSVGLQGGNQPQHF. This chain uses TRBV7-9 with TRBJ1-5; the D gene is possibly TRBD1 (6 bases). V was shortened by 5 bases and J by 2 bases, with 16 bases between the two germline ends. The CDR3 totals 16 residues. Germline assignment: CDR1 SEHNR and CDR2 FQNEAQ (reference sequence).

The chain is built from TRBV20-1 and TRBJ2-4; D is ambiguous. Germline lookup yields CDR1 DFQATT and CDR2 SNEGSKA (reference sequence). V was trimmed by 5 bases and J by 3 bases, leaving 14 bases between them. The CDR3 has 14 amino acids. As DNA, the CDR3 is TGCAGTGCTCCGACCCTGGGTGACAAAAACATTCAGTACTTC. It yields the protein CSAPTLGDKNIQYF.

This clonotype was counted ten times or more. The chain is built from TRBV3-1 and TRBJ2-5, with D possibly TRBD2 on 6 matching bases. V lost 1 base and J lost 2, with 8 bases in between. Germline assignment: CDR1 LGHDT and CDR2 YNNKEL (reference sequence). The CDR3 sequence is 14 residues long. CDR3 loop: CASSQASAQETQYF. DNA for the CDR3: TGTGCCAGCAGCCAAGCTAGCGCGCAAGAGACCCAGTACTTC.

Regarding this clonotype: This clone may be a read error of a much larger clone one base away. The CDR3 does not end in the conserved phenylalanine or tryptophan, so this is likely a read error. The V gene is TRBV27, the J gene TRBJ2-7; 9 bases align to TRBD1. CDR1 and CDR2 from the germline V gene are MNHEY and SMNVEV (reference sequence). The V segment lost 3 bases and the J segment 2 bases; nucleotides outside the gene matches: 8. The CDR3 contains 16 residues. The CDR3 sequence is CASSFRGTGTPYEQYL. Here the CDR3 DNA reads TGTGCCAGCAGTTTTCGAGGGACAGGGACCCCCTACGAGCAGTACCTC.

This clonotype was seen just once. The chain links TRBV6-1 to TRBJ2-5; 9 bases align to TRBD2. The CDR3 is 12 amino acids. V lost 11 bases and J lost 5; bases outside the gene matches: 6. The germline gives CDR1 MNHNS, CDR2 SASEGT. This chain's CDR3 is CAARREGETQYF. CDR3 nucleotides: TGTGCCGCAAGGCGGGAGGGGGAGACCCAGTACTTC.

This clonotype appeared a few times. The chain's CDR3 is CASSYSRARNTEAFF. CDR3 nucleotides: TGTGCCAGCAGTTACTCGAGGGCTCGGAACACTGAAGCTTTCTTT. The rearrangement joins TRBV6-6 to TRBJ1-1; D is uncertain. V lost 0 bases to trimming and J lost 1 base, with 9 bases between them. In germline, CDR1 is MNHNY, CDR2 SVGAGI (reference sequence). The CDR3 covers 15 residues.

In this sample, this clonotype turned up a few times. The CDR3 sequence: CSARGQGVFETQYF. In nucleotides, the CDR3 is TGCAGTGCTAGAGGACAGGGAGTTTTCGAGACCCAGTACTTC. The V call is TRBV20-1, the J call TRBJ2-5; 7 nucleotides line up with TRBD1. This CDR3 spans 14 amino acids. V was pared by 1 base and J by 5 bases, with 7 bases of the junction left unmatched. Germline CDR1 and CDR2: DFQATT and SNEGSKA (reference sequence).

This clonotype has just a few counts. This chain joins TRBV20-1 and TRBJ1-6; D is perhaps TRBD1 (5 bases). V was clipped by 3 bases and J by 8 bases, with 14 bases between them. Germline V gene sequence: CDR1 DFQATT, CDR2 SNEGSKA (reference sequence). This CDR3 comprises 14 residues. Written as DNA, the CDR3 is TGCAGTGCTAGGTTGGCGGGGCTAGATTCACCCCTCCACTTT. Its protein product is CSARLAGLDSPLHF.

The chain uses TRBV3-1 and TRBJ1-1, with 8 bases identical to TRBD1. J lost 3 bases, V lost 1 base, and 7 bases had no gene match. This CDR3 has 16 amino acids. Germline V gene lookup returns CDR1 LGHDT and CDR2 YNNKEL (reference sequence). In nucleotides, the CDR3 is TGTGCCAGCAGCCAAGGAGACAGGGGTGTGGACACTGAAGCTTTCTTT. It translates to CASSQGDRGVDTEAFF.

V gene TRBV6-1 combines with J gene TRBJ1-5; the D gene is possibly TRBD1 (6 bases). V was clipped by 11 bases and J by 2 bases, with 16 bases between them. Per germline, CDR1 MNHNS and CDR2 SASEGT. The CDR3 totals 14 residues. This CDR3 reads CAATGQIGNQPQHF. In DNA, the CDR3 is TGTGCCGCGACAGGACAGATCGGCAATCAGCCCCAGCATTTT.

Ten or more counts support this clonotype. This sequence joins TRBV12-5 and TRBJ2-2, with D possibly TRBD1 on 5 matching bases. Deletions cut 1 base from V and 4 bases from J, with 7 bases between. CDR1 is LGHNT, CDR2 FRNRAP, per germline. CDR3 size: 14 residues. The CDR3 region has the DNA TGTGCTAGTGGTTTGGAGACAGTCACCGGGGAGCTGTTTTTT. Protein product: CASGLETVTGELFF.

This clonotype was picked up a small number of times. The J gene is TRBJ2-7, the V gene TRBV20-1; weak D call: TRBD1 (6 bases). Germline V lookup: CDR1 DFQATT, CDR2 SNEGSKA (reference sequence). This CDR3 spans 13 amino acids. V dropped 7 bases and J dropped 2 bases, with 15 bases sitting between them. CDR3 DNA sequence: TGCAGTGTCCCGACAGGCCATACCTACGAGCAGTACTTC. Protein product: CSVPTGHTYEQYF.

This clonotype has a count of ten or more. The chain carries TRBV5-1 and TRBJ1-1; D ambiguous. Per the germline V gene, CDR1 is SGHRS and CDR2 is YFSETQ. Trimming shortened V by 4 bases and J by 4 bases, and 20 bases separated the two germline ends. The CDR3 extends over 16 amino acids. CDR3 coding DNA: TGCGCCAGCAGCACTCGCCAACAGACCCCGGTCACTGAAGCTTTCTTT. Its protein product is CASSTRQQTPVTEAFF.

This clonotype has more than one count but fewer than ten. V and J are TRBV29-1 and TRBJ2-7; 9 bases map to TRBD2. The V segment lost 2 bases and the J segment 0 bases; nucleotides outside the gene matches: 14. The CDR3 has 18 amino acids. Germline V gene data show CDR1 as SQVTM and CDR2 as ANQGSEA. The CDR3 region is CSVETGEVASGISYEQYF. The CDR3 DNA reads TGCAGCGTTGAAACAGGGGAGGTGGCTAGCGGGATCTCCTACGAGCAGTACTTC.

This clonotype was seen a few times. V gene TRBV12-5 combines with J gene TRBJ1-3; D remains ambiguous. The CDR3 has 15 residues. CDR1 and CDR2 from the germline V gene are LGHNT and FRNRAP. V lost 2 bases to trimming and J lost 2 bases, with 10 bases between them. CDR3 in DNA: TGTGCTAGTGGTTTGACCAGGCGGGCTGGAAACACCATATATTTT. Translation: CASGLTRRAGNTIYF. The variable domain in full, completed from reference TRBV12-5 and TRBJ1-3, reads DARVTQTPRHKVTEMGQEVTMRCQPILGHNTVFWYRQTMMQGLELLAYFRNRAPLDDSGMPKDRFSAEMPDATLATLKIQPSEPRDSAVYFCASGLTRRAGNTIYFGEGSWLTVV.